This T cell receptor beta chain was retrieved from a study of Graves' ophthalmopathy and Graves' hyperthyroidism. Study overall: Before any treatment, peripheral blood was taken at the initial diagnosis.

This CDR3 spans 14 amino acids. Germline V gene sequence: CDR1 KGHDR, CDR2 SFDVKD. The study, taken as a whole, reports: Most clonotypes expanded in thyroid above 0.001 frequency were present in blood too.

From RNA, the CDR3 regions of TCR beta chains were amplified and sequenced. RT-PCR with HTBI primers came first, then second-round multiplex PCR. MiXCR, run by TCRdb on the multiplex PCR reads, gives a single entry per CDR3 protein. The sample lists approximately 380,000 distinct CDR3 sequences; about 21% were seen once. This clonotype came up many times. Its antigen is not known. One junction end does not reproduce the germline sequence, and a read error may be involved. The receptor's source is a young woman with stable Graves' hyperthyroidism. Material: peripheral blood. The J gene is TRBJ1-3, the V gene TRBV24-1; the match to TRBD1 covers 7 bases. CDR3 region: CGTGQTNSGNTIYF. The CDR3 DNA follows: TGCGGTACGGGACAGACAAACTCTGGAAACACCATATATTTT.